This T cell receptor (beta chain) was sequenced during a study of persistence of HIV-infected CD4 T cells (dated by TCRdb to 2020 to 2022). For context, the study as a whole: The study isolated CMV- and HIV-1 Gag-responding CD4+ T cells from ART-treated individuals to examine antigen-driven clonal expansion of HIV-1-infected cells. Peripheral blood samples of up to about 200 mL were obtained at multiple time points, with the exception of two participants, for whom leukapheresis was performed at a single time point. Cross-participant TCR cluster analysis included roughly 8 participants for CMV and six or seven participants for Gag. The median time participants had been on suppressive ART was about 8 years. Proviral sequencing was used to assess clonality among infected cells, whereas TCRbeta sequencing gauged the clonality of all cells within each sorted population.

What the treatment or condition label conveys for this sample: suppressive antiretroviral therapy. A pool of overlapping 15-mer peptides from HIV-1 Gag, at 1 ug per peptide per mL, was used to stimulate the cells. Nonresponding CD40L-negative CD69-negative CD45RO-high memory CD4+ T cells were sorted as memory populations depleted of antigen-responding cells. HIV-1-infected adults in whom suppressive ART had been started during chronic infection were enrolled as participants. For at least 4 years, the participants' plasma HIV-1 RNA had been undetectable, below 50 copies/mL. To be included, a participant needed positive CMV serology and a CD4+ T cell count above 400 cells/uL. Before stimulation, PBMCs were isolated using density centrifugation and then depleted of CD8+ T cells. For roughly 17 hours, CD8-depleted PBMCs were stimulated with anti-CD28/CD49d costimulation, a CD40-blocking antibody, and enfuvirtide, which was added to prevent new infections. Cell sorting was performed on a Beckman Coulter MoFlo Legacy or XDP sorter, and dead cells were excluded with propidium iodide. The QIAamp DNA Mini Kit was used for genomic DNA extraction from samples above one million cells, and the Quick-DNA Microprep Kit was used otherwise.

General findings and caveats noted by the study authors: Significantly lower TCRbeta richness was observed in CMV- and Gag-responding cells than in anti-CD3/anti-CD28-responding cells, and higher oligoclonality was observed in CMV-responding cells than in CD3/CD28-stimulated and Gag-responding cells. Within the same sorted populations, TCR oligoclonality correlated with proviral oligoclonality. Enrichment of degenerate expanded CDR3beta sequences was found in antigen-responding cells, suggesting convergent selection of CD4+ responses to CMV and Gag. Restriction of bulk TCR analyses to the rare CMV-responding cells that actually carried HIV-1 proviruses was not possible. Few individuals were included in the study, and only a limited range of antigens was tested.

Concerning this clone: Its binding antigen is unknown. Base qualities are not at hand, and no much larger clone is one base apart.

TCRbeta repertoires were sequenced from genomic DNA with the immunoSEQ hsTCRB assay version 4 in survey mode. Genomic DNA was diluted to about 10 ng/uL, and up to about 1 ug per sample was used for TCRbeta sequencing. The authors' analysis ran thus. TCRbeta data were analyzed in ImmunoSeq Analyzer 3.0, with diversity computed on productive nucleotide rearrangements. Lower-bound TCR diversity was estimated with the improved Chao index, and clonality with the Gini coefficient using the Immunarch R package. Different nucleotide rearrangements encoding the same CDR3beta amino acid sequence were counted as distinct clonotypes. TCRbeta sequences significantly enriched in antigen-responding cells relative to anti-CD3/anti-CD28-activated cells were identified by differential abundance analysis. TCRs were clustered by predicted peptide-MHC specificity with GLIPH2, both within individual participants and across merged participant data sets. This is the immuneACCESS table as TCRdb keeps it, with only in-frame sequences that have V and J called. A part of the clones is gone; compared with another copy, unresolved V genes explain less than half, and the rest is unexplained. For V, J and clone size, that table is used; D and trimming come from the DNA. The sample profile shows roughly 64,000 clones; less than 85% of them were found once. The leading ten clones occupy about 1.5% of the sample.

Reading the germline V gene gives CDR1 MGHDK and CDR2 SYGVNS. The CDR3 spans 14 residues, from the cysteine through the phenylalanine. CDR3 DNA only is kept here, 42 bases in frame from base 1. Unmatched junction bases come to 5, with V trimmed by 6 bases and J by 0 bases. The specimen comprised CD4+ T cells sorted from PBMCs after roughly 18-hour stimulation, sampled from a patient who received antiretroviral therapy. The sample's cell subset or site label is to be understood as: CD40L-CD69- CD45RO-high memory CD4 T cells not responding to Gag peptides. The receptor was isolated from an adult man with HIV who was CMV-seropositive. The V gene is TRBV25-1 and the J gene is TRBJ2-7, and 7 junction bases match TRBD1. The CDR3 here reads CASRSQGSSYEQYF. Read as DNA, the sequence is TGTGCCAGCAGGTCACAGGGGTCCTCCTACGAGCAGTACTTC.